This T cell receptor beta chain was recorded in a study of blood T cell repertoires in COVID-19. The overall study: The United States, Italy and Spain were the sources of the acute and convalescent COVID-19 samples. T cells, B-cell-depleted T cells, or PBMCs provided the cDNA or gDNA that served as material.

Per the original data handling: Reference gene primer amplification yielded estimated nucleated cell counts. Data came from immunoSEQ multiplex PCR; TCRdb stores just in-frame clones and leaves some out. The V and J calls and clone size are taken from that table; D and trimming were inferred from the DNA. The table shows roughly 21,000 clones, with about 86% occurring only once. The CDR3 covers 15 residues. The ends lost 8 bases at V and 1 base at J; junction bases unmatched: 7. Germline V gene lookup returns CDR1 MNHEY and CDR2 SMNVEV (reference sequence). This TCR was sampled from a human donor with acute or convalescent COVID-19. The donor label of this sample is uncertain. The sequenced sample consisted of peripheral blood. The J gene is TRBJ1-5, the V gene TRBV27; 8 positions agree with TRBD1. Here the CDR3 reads CASGLRTGSNQPQHF. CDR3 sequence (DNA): TGTGCCAGCGGCCTCCGGACAGGGAGCAATCAGCCCCAGCATTTT.